This TCR beta chain was recorded in a study of CD8+ T cells in alopecia areata. Overall study: The study gave tofacitinib for 6 to 18 months, then 6 months off drug.

A word on this clone: The antigen remains unidentified.

CDR1 and CDR2 from the germline V gene are SGHVS and FQNEAQ. Trimming pared 1 base from V and 2 bases from J, leaving 8 bases between. The CDR3 contains 15 residues. Treatment meaning: oral pan-JAK inhibitor, 5-10 mg twice daily. Overall study results and limits: In scalp samples, resident alphabeta T cells of normal skin are also sequenced.

It was cDNA, reverse transcribed from extracted RNA, that served as the sequencing template. Assay: immunoSEQ multiplex PCR; the TCRdb copy retains only in-frame clones and omits some. In the table there are 150,000 to 200,000 clones, around 60% of which are singletons. The sequence was collected from a human donor with alopecia areata. The specimen was CD4+ T cells sorted from blood, collected at week 24, from a patient treated with tofacitinib. The chain links TRBV7-8 to TRBJ2-2; a possible D gene is TRBD1 (6 bases). The chain's CDR3 is CASSLVQGNTGELFF. The CDR3 nucleotides are TGTGCCAGCAGCTTAGTACAGGGTAACACCGGGGAGCTGTTTTTT.